Each of the 24 T cell receptor beta chains below was sequenced from the same sample in a study of OX40 agonist ivuxolimab in advanced cancers. Measured with immunoSEQ multiplex PCR; TCRdb has only the in-frame clones, and not every one. The sample yields more than 15,000 clones, over 75% seen once. The source material was CD4+ or CD8+ T cells sorted from blood, sampled in a trial of the OX40 agonist ivuxolimab. The receptors come from an adult with an advanced solid tumor such as melanoma, head and neck, liver or kidney cancer.

This clone was seen just once. Written as DNA, the CDR3 is TGCGCCAGCAGCAAGATGGTAGGCGGAGCGGGCCCCAGGGATACGCAGTATTTT. Translation gives CASSKMVGGAGPRDTQYF. The rearrangement links TRBV4-3 to TRBJ2-3; D perhaps matches TRBD2 (6 bases). The germline V and J ends were trimmed by 5 bases and 6 bases, with 27 bases remaining between them. The CDR3 spans 18 residues. The germline V gene has CDR1 LGHNA and CDR2 YSLEER.

Notes on this clone: The DNA is omitted, as the CDR3 cannot be located on it reliably, and the CDR3 follows TCRdb's listing. The chain uses TRBV11-2 and TRBJ2-7; TRBD2, the table's D call, was not compared with the DNA. Termini included, the CDR3 measures 13 amino acids. The germline V gene has CDR1 SGHAT and CDR2 FQNNGV. CDR3 sequence reads: CASSFGSGYEQYF.

This chain connects TRBV5-5 to TRBJ1-5; 10 positions match TRBD1. CDR3 length equals 15 residues. With 5 bases clipped from V and 2 bases from J, the junction kept 4 bases outside the gene matches. The germline V gene encodes CDR1 SGHKS and CDR2 YYEKEE (reference sequence). CDR3 residues: CASSYDRGRNQPQHF. The CDR3, as DNA: TGTGCCAGCAGTTACGACAGGGGGCGCAATCAGCCCCAGCATTTT.

To note about this clone: This is likely an artifact of a read error, given a far larger clone one base away. The chain combines TRBV4-3 with TRBJ2-7; 9 nucleotides agree with TRBD1. Germline lookup yields CDR1 LGHNA and CDR2 YSLEER. The CDR3 sequence is 14 residues long. After removal of 5 bases from V and 3 bases from J, the junction contained 5 bases not matched to a gene. CDR3 nucleotides: TGCGCCAGCAGCTTTGGGACAGGGCTCTACGAGCAGTACTTC. The encoded protein is CASSFGTGLYEQYF.

This chain links TRBV9 with TRBJ2-5, with D perhaps TRBD1 (6 bases). CDR1 is SGDLS and CDR2 is YYNGEE in the germline V gene. The CDR3 runs to 15 residues. Trimming took off 3 bases at V and 7 bases at J, with 19 bases between the two ends. CDR3 sequence (DNA): TGTGCCAGCAGCGAGGGTGGGGGCTTAGTGAGGACCCAGTACTTC. This sequence encodes CASSEGGGLVRTQYF.

The CDR3 DNA reads TGTGCCAGCAGCCAAGAGAGCAGGGCCTATAATTCACCCCTCCACTTT. It yields the protein CASSQESRAYNSPLHF. The chain combines TRBV4-2 with TRBJ1-6; D might be TRBD1 (5 bases). The germline CDR1 and CDR2 sequences are LGHNA and YNFKEQ. The V end lost 0 bases, the J end lost 2 bases, and 8 bases lay between the germline ends. The CDR3 contains 16 residues.

This chain links TRBV6-5 with TRBJ2-3, with D perhaps TRBD2 (6 bases). This CDR3 region has 16 residues. CDR1 and CDR2 (germline): MNHEY, SVGAGI. V lost 0 bases, J lost 6 bases, and 16 bases lay in between. The CDR3 nucleotides are TGTGCCAGCAGTTACTCCGAAACGGCGCTAGCGGATACGCAGTATTTT. Translation gives CASSYSETALADTQYF.

This clone was recorded once. This chain connects TRBV5-5 to TRBJ2-5, with 7 bases that match TRBD1. This CDR3 comprises 15 residues. From germline, CDR1 is SGHKS and CDR2 YYEKEE (reference sequence). With 4 bases clipped from V and 6 bases from J, the junction kept 12 bases outside the gene matches. This CDR3 reads CASSQDREGAKTQYF. The DNA of the CDR3 is TGTGCCAGCAGCCAAGATCGCGAGGGGGCGAAGACCCAGTACTTC.

This clone was counted only a few times. The chain uses TRBV5-1 and TRBJ2-5; the match to TRBD2 covers 8 bases. The germline V gene has CDR1 SGHRS and CDR2 YFSETQ. V trimming: 0 bases; J trimming: 1 base; junction bases outside the gene matches: 5. The CDR3 covers 16 residues. The CDR3 loop is CASSLALAGIQETQYF. The CDR3 DNA sequence: TGCGCCAGCAGCTTGGCCCTAGCGGGCATCCAAGAGACCCAGTACTTC.

V usage is TRBV7-6 and J usage is TRBJ1-1; TRBD1 matches at 8 bases. V was clipped by 0 bases and J by 3 bases; unmatched bases: 6. The germline CDR1 and CDR2 sequences are SGHVS and FNYEAQ. The CDR3 extends over 16 amino acids. Written as DNA, the CDR3 is TGTGCCAGCAGCTTAGCGAGGGACAGGCGGGACACTGAAGCTTTCTTT. Translation: CASSLARDRRDTEAFF.

V usage is TRBV4-3 and J usage is TRBJ1-5, with 7 nucleotides matching TRBD1. Trimming removed 3 bases from V and 4 bases from J; junction bases left unmatched: 3. This CDR3 spans 14 amino acids. Germline V gives CDR1 LGHNA, CDR2 YSLEER. The CDR3 region is CASSQAGGNQPQHF. DNA of the CDR3: TGCGCCAGCAGCCAGGCAGGGGGAAATCAGCCCCAGCATTTT.

The count of this clone is one. CDR3 sequence (DNA): TGTGCCAGCAGTTCATACCGGGACAAGGACGAGCAGTACTTC. Encoded protein: CASSSYRDKDEQYF. V usage is TRBV27 and J usage is TRBJ2-7; tentative D call: TRBD1 (6 bases). This CDR3 is 14 amino acids long. V dropped 4 bases and J dropped 5 bases, with 15 bases sitting between them. Germline loops: CDR1 MNHEY, CDR2 SMNVEV (reference sequence).

The chain links TRBV29-1 to TRBJ2-5, with a possible D match to TRBD2 (6 bases). V lost 6 bases to trimming and J lost 5 bases, with 13 bases between them. Germline values: CDR1 SQVTM, CDR2 ANQGSEA. This CDR3 has 12 amino acids. This chain's CDR3 is CSVPRGWETQYF. The CDR3 DNA follows: TGCAGCGTGCCTCGGGGGTGGGAGACCCAGTACTTC.

The chain has TRBV10-3 and TRBJ2-2, with TRBD1 matching 9 bases. Germline values: CDR1 ENHRY, CDR2 SYGVKD. The CDR3 is made up of 17 amino acids. J gave up 5 bases and V 6 bases, and 13 bases lay outside the gene matches. The CDR3 loop reads CAIRSPDRGKGTGELFF. The CDR3 nucleotides read TGTGCCATCAGGTCCCCGGACAGGGGAAAGGGGACCGGGGAGCTGTTTTTT.

V and J are TRBV5-4 and TRBJ2-1; D is uncertain. The CDR3 runs 15 residues. The V gene's germline CDR1 is SGHNT and CDR2 YYREEE (reference sequence). V was trimmed by 0 bases and J by 2 bases, leaving 9 bases between them. The CDR3 DNA sequence: TGTGCCAGCAGCTTGGATAGGGTGGCCTACAATGAGCAGTTCTTC. Translation gives CASSLDRVAYNEQFF.

The V call is TRBV6-1, the J call TRBJ1-2; D is ambiguous. The CDR3 totals 16 residues. Trimming pared 1 base from V and 3 bases from J, leaving 15 bases between. CDR1 MNHNS and CDR2 SASEGT come from the germline V gene. The CDR3 reads CASSEDGLSPYYGYTF. CDR3 sequence (DNA): TGTGCCAGCAGTGAAGACGGGCTCTCCCCTTACTATGGCTACACCTTC.

The gene calls are TRBV6-1 and TRBJ1-3; no clear D. The CDR3 has 16 amino acids. The germline CDR1 and CDR2 sequences are MNHNS and SASEGT. The V gene lost 4 bases and the J gene lost 1 base, with 14 bases spanning the gap. DNA for the CDR3: TGTGCCAGCAGTGTACGAATTCCTCTATCTGGAAACACCATATATTTT. Translating gives CASSVRIPLSGNTIYF.

By its share, this clone is large (0.1 to 1%). The chain couples TRBV27 to TRBJ2-7, with a weak D call TRBD1 (7 bases). There are 14 residues in the CDR3. Trimming left V 5 bases short and J 7 bases short, with 18 bases between. Germline CDR1 reads MNHEY; CDR2 reads SMNVEV (reference sequence). The CDR3 loop is CASSPASTGREQYF. The CDR3 coding sequence is TGTGCCAGCAGTCCCGCATCGACAGGGAGGGAGCAGTACTTC.

This sequence joins TRBV27 and TRBJ2-7, with D perhaps TRBD1 (6 bases). The germline V gene encodes CDR1 MNHEY and CDR2 SMNVEV (reference sequence). V was cut by 6 bases and J by 1 base, with 13 bases left in between. The CDR3 is 14 amino acids. CDR3 amino acids: CASSPGQFSYEQYF. The CDR3 region has the DNA TGTGCCAGCAGCCCCGGACAGTTTTCCTACGAGCAGTACTTC.

The rearrangement links TRBV7-2 to TRBJ2-1; no reliable D call. V was clipped by 0 bases and J by 1 base, with 4 bases between them. The germline V gene encodes CDR1 SGHTA and CDR2 FQGNSA. The CDR3 is 14 amino acids. CDR3 nucleotide sequence: TGTGCCAGCAGCTTAGCGGGATCCTACAATGAGCAGTTCTTC. As protein: CASSLAGSYNEQFF.

The chain combines TRBV7-6 with TRBJ2-7; D possibly corresponds to TRBD1 (6 bases). V lost 4 bases and J lost 5, with 9 bases in between. Germline-derived CDR1 and CDR2 are SGHVS and FNYEAQ. The CDR3 loop spans 12 amino acids. CDR3 protein: CASSYGTNEQYF. CDR3 DNA sequence: TGTGCCAGCAGCTACGGGACAAACGAGCAGTACTTC.

The genes are TRBV11-2 and TRBJ2-5, with a possible D match to TRBD2 (6 bases). V was cut by 5 bases and J by 5 bases, with 15 bases left in between. From germline, CDR1 is SGHAT and CDR2 FQNNGV. The CDR3 length is 14 residues. The CDR3 bases are TGTGCCAGCAGCGACAGACTAGTCGCGGAGACCCAGTACTTC. Protein: CASSDRLVAETQYF.

The chain links TRBV2 to TRBJ1-1, with 11 nucleotides matching TRBD1. CDR3 size: 14 residues. Trimming took 4 bases from V and 3 from J; bases not matched to a gene: 1. Germline lookup yields CDR1 SNHLY and CDR2 FYNNEI. CDR3 bases: TGTGCCAGCAGTGGGGGACAGGGGGACACTGAAGCTTTCTTT. This translates into CASSGGQGDTEAFF.

This clone was detected a few times. This chain links TRBV7-9 with TRBJ1-1; D remains unclear. The CDR3 consists of 11 residues. Germline V CDR1 and CDR2: SEHNR, FQNEAQ (reference sequence). V lost 3 bases, J lost 8 bases, and 7 bases lay in between. DNA for the CDR3: TGTGCCAGCAGCTTTAAGCCAGAAGCTTTCTTT. The encoded protein is CASSFKPEAFF.